Below, 29 T cell receptor beta chains from the same sample are listed, as sequenced in a study of cytomegalovirus exposure and HLA in healthy donors. The PCR contained 60 Vbeta and 13 Jbeta primers. Produced via immunoSEQ multiplex PCR; TCRdb's table is partial and in-frame only. This table holds about 110,000 clones, 75% found once. The sample was PBMCs. All receptors come from a male donor in good health and CMV-seropositive.

The chain uses TRBV15 and TRBJ1-6; TRBD1 aligns across 9 bases. Germline trimming cut 4 bases from V and 7 bases from J; bases unmatched to any gene: 11. This CDR3 has 17 amino acids. The germline V gene has CDR1 LNHNV and CDR2 YYDKDF (reference sequence). The CDR3 here is CATSTGGTGSGNSPLHF. Here the CDR3 DNA reads TGTGCCACCAGCACAGGGGGGACAGGGTCGGGCAATTCACCCCTCCACTTT.

This clone was recorded once. This chain joins TRBV28 and TRBJ2-7, with D possibly TRBD2 on 6 matching bases. V gave up 1 base and J gave up 4 bases, with 17 bases separating them. The CDR3 has 16 residues. The germline gives CDR1 MDHEN, CDR2 SYDVKM. In DNA, the CDR3 is TGTGCCAGCAGTTTATCGGGCATCGGAGGGAGGTACGAGCAGTACTTC. It encodes CASSLSGIGGRYEQYF.

This clone was seen only a few times. The rearrangement joins TRBV6-6 to TRBJ1-2; 7 positions agree with TRBD1. Germline assignment: CDR1 MNHNY and CDR2 SVGAGI (reference sequence). Trimming cost V 6 bases and J 2 bases; bases outside gene matches: 6. This CDR3 comprises 14 residues. As DNA, the CDR3 is TGTGCCAGCAGCCTACAGGGGCCCAACTATGGCTACACCTTC. Translating it yields CASSLQGPNYGYTF.

The chain has TRBV4-1 and TRBJ2-1; TRBD1 agrees at 8 bases. The CDR3 sequence is 16 residues long. Losses at the gene ends were 5 bases for V and 4 bases for J; bases not matched to a gene: 10. Germline V gene sequence: CDR1 MGHRA, CDR2 YSYEKL. In DNA form, the CDR3 reads TGCGCCAGCAGCTCCATACAGGGGGTGTCGTACAATGAGCAGTTCTTC. Residues: CASSSIQGVSYNEQFF.

The genes are TRBV4-1 and TRBJ1-5; TRBD1 matches 8 bases. Germline V gene sequence: CDR1 MGHRA, CDR2 YSYEKL. J gave up 6 bases and V 4 bases, and 5 bases lay outside the gene matches. The CDR3 runs 14 residues. DNA of the CDR3: TGCGCCAGCAGCCTCGGACAGGGTGGTCAGCCCCAGCATTTT. Amino acids: CASSLGQGGQPQHF.

The V and J genes are TRBV6-5 and TRBJ1-5, with D unclear. There are 13 residues in the CDR3. Looked up from germline, CDR1 is MNHEY and CDR2 is SVGAGI. Trimming took off 4 bases at V and 0 bases at J, with 4 bases between the two ends. The CDR3, as DNA: TGTGCCAGCAGTTTCCATAGCAATCAGCCCCAGCATTTT. Its translation is CASSFHSNQPQHF.

The gene calls are TRBV11-2 and TRBJ2-5; 11 bases fit TRBD2. This CDR3 spans 16 amino acids. Trimming took 1 base from V and 1 from J; bases not matched to a gene: 2. Germline assignment: CDR1 SGHAT and CDR2 FQNNGV. For the CDR3, the DNA is TGTGCCAGCAGCTTAGTTAGCGGGGGGGCCCAAGAGACCCAGTACTTC. This sequence encodes CASSLVSGGAQETQYF.

The chain recombines TRBV19 with TRBJ2-3; 11 positions agree with TRBD2. This CDR3 is 18 amino acids long. CDR1 is LNHDA and CDR2 is SQIVND in the germline V gene (reference sequence). After removal of 2 bases from V and 6 bases from J, the junction contained 13 bases not matched to a gene. The DNA for the CDR3 is TGTGCCAGTAGTATAAATTATCATGGGACTAGCGGAAGGGATACGCAGTATTTT. Translation: CASSINYHGTSGRDTQYF.

This clone was counted a few times. The V call is TRBV6-1, the J call TRBJ1-2; maybe TRBD1 (6 bases). This CDR3 comprises 11 residues. Trimming stripped 7 bases from V and 8 bases from J, with 11 bases between. Germline assignment: CDR1 MNHNS and CDR2 SASEGT. The DNA for the CDR3 is TGTGCCAGCACCAGGGGCGGAGGCTACACCTTC. It is translated as CASTRGGGYTF.

A few counts support this clone. The chain is built from TRBV2 and TRBJ2-2, with 7 bases aligning to TRBD2. Germline V gives CDR1 SNHLY, CDR2 FYNNEI. J lost 1 base, V lost 2 bases, and 1 base had no gene match. This CDR3 region has 15 residues. This CDR3 reads CASSEWEGNTGELFF. In DNA, the CDR3 is TGTGCCAGCAGTGAATGGGAGGGGAACACCGGGGAGCTGTTTTTT.

This clone was picked up a small number of times. CDR3 in amino acids: CASSAQEQGETQYF. The CDR3 DNA sequence: TGCGCCAGCAGCGCACAAGAACAGGGTGAGACCCAGTACTTC. V gene TRBV4-1 combines with J gene TRBJ2-5, with D maybe TRBD1 (6 bases). V shed 5 bases and J shed 5 bases, with 15 bases lying between them. Germline CDR1 and CDR2: MGHRA and YSYEKL. The CDR3 loop spans 14 amino acids.

V is TRBV5-1 and J is TRBJ2-7; 9 bases are shared with TRBD1. Germline V CDR1 and CDR2: SGHRS, YFSETQ. V gave up 4 bases and J gave up 5 bases; unmatched junction bases: 10. The CDR3 has 15 amino acids. The chain's CDR3 is CASSTRTGVFDEQYF. The DNA of the CDR3 is TGCGCCAGCAGCACCCGGACAGGGGTGTTCGACGAGCAGTACTTC.

The rearrangement joins TRBV27 to TRBJ2-1, with D uncertain. V lost 2 bases to trimming and J lost 0 bases, with 8 bases between them. Per the germline V gene, CDR1 is MNHEY and CDR2 is SMNVEV (reference sequence). This CDR3 region has 15 residues. CDR3 sequence: CASSLIPFSYNEQFF. In DNA form, the CDR3 reads TGTGCCAGCAGTTTAATCCCCTTCTCCTACAATGAGCAGTTCTTC.

V and J are TRBV18 and TRBJ2-3, with 8 bases fitting TRBD2. V dropped 6 bases and J dropped 1; count of bases not matched to a gene: 3. This CDR3 spans 14 amino acids. Germline V gene sequence: CDR1 KGHSH, CDR2 LQKENI. The chain's CDR3 is CASSVSGGTDTQYF. The CDR3 DNA follows: TGTGCCAGCTCTGTTAGCGGGGGCACAGATACGCAGTATTTT.

This rearrangement joins TRBV5-1 to TRBJ2-7; the match to TRBD2 covers 8 bases. This CDR3 contains 14 residues. J lost 2 bases, V lost 6 bases, and 7 bases had no gene match. CDR1 SGHRS and CDR2 YFSETQ come from the germline V gene. CDR3 sequence (DNA): TGCGCCAGCACCCTAAGCGGGGGCACCTACGAGCAGTACTTC. Translation: CASTLSGGTYEQYF.

This chain connects TRBV5-1 to TRBJ1-2, with 10 bases fitting TRBD1. This CDR3 region has 14 residues. CDR1 is SGHRS, CDR2 YFSETQ, per germline. The V segment lost 4 bases and the J segment 3 bases; nucleotides outside the gene matches: 3. The CDR3 DNA reads as TGCGCCAGCAGCGCCGGGACAGGGGACTATGGCTACACCTTC. Its translation: CASSAGTGDYGYTF.

The V call is TRBV2, the J call TRBJ1-1, with 7 nucleotides matching TRBD1. V dropped 8 bases and J dropped 4; count of bases not matched to a gene: 7. Germline V CDR1 and CDR2: SNHLY, FYNNEI. The CDR3 runs 13 residues. The CDR3 protein is CASGTGVFTEAFF. DNA for the CDR3: TGTGCCAGCGGCACAGGGGTTTTCACTGAAGCTTTCTTT.

As for this clone: A much larger clone differs by one base, so this may be a read error. The chain employs TRBV27 and TRBJ2-7, with 13 bases matching TRBD2. The CDR3 contains 15 residues. Germline V CDR1 and CDR2: MNHEY, SMNVEV (reference sequence). The V and J ends lost 5 bases and 2 bases, in that order; junction bases with no gene match: 3. Written as DNA, the CDR3 is TGTGCCAGCAGTATAACTAGCGGGGGGGCCTACGAGCAGTACTTC. Translated, it gives CASSITSGGAYEQYF.

This clone was seen only a few times. The chain carries TRBV6-5 and TRBJ1-4; TRBD1 matches at 7 bases. V was clipped by 4 bases and J by 7 bases; unmatched bases: 9. The germline CDR1 and CDR2 sequences are MNHEY and SVGAGI. CDR3 size: 15 residues. CDR3 in DNA: TGTGCCAGCAGTTCCTTTCAGACAGGGCGTGAAAAACTGTTTTTT. This sequence encodes CASSSFQTGREKLFF.

This clone showed up just a few times. The chain recombines TRBV2 with TRBJ2-3; a weak D match, TRBD2 (5 bases). The germline V gene has CDR1 SNHLY and CDR2 FYNNEI. V lost 6 bases and J 4 bases, leaving 11 bases between the germline ends. This CDR3 spans 13 amino acids. CDR3 residues: CASSGLGADTQYF. CDR3 nucleotide sequence: TGTGCCAGCAGCGGTTTGGGAGCAGATACGCAGTATTTT.

This chain links TRBV28 with TRBJ1-1, with a weak D call TRBD1 (5 bases). Per the germline V gene, CDR1 is MDHEN and CDR2 is SYDVKM. V lost 6 bases and J 11 bases, leaving 13 bases between the germline ends. This CDR3 is 11 amino acids long. The CDR3 sequence is CASSRRWGAFF. As DNA, the CDR3 is TGTGCCAGCAGCCGCAGGTGGGGCGCTTTCTTT.

The chain recombines TRBV6-6 with TRBJ2-7, with a tentative D call TRBD1 (6 bases). Germline CDR1 is MNHNY and CDR2 is SVGAGI (reference sequence). This CDR3 is built from 15 residues. Trimming removed 7 bases at V and 3 bases at J, with 19 bases between. Written as DNA, the CDR3 is TGTGCCAGCACCAAAGGACCCCCACAGGGCTACGAGCAGTACTTC. Its translation is CASTKGPPQGYEQYF.

This clone has a handful of counts. CDR3 sequence (DNA): TGCGCCAGCAGCCAAGATGTAGGGACTAGCGGATTCCAGTACTTC. Residues: CASSQDVGTSGFQYF. The chain couples TRBV4-1 to TRBJ2-5; 11 bases agree with TRBD2. After removal of 0 bases from V and 10 bases from J, the junction contained 7 bases not matched to a gene. Germline V gene lookup returns CDR1 MGHRA and CDR2 YSYEKL. This CDR3 region has 15 residues.

The chain couples TRBV27 to TRBJ2-5, with D possibly TRBD2 on 6 matching bases. This CDR3 spans 15 amino acids. V lost 6 bases and J 2 bases, leaving 16 bases between the germline ends. Germline assignment: CDR1 MNHEY and CDR2 SMNVEV (reference sequence). The CDR3 DNA is TGTGCCAGCAGGCTCACTAGCTGGAGGCAAGAGACCCAGTACTTC. Translating it yields CASRLTSWRQETQYF.

This clone was detected only a few times. V and J are TRBV28 and TRBJ1-3; D unresolved. This CDR3 region has 14 residues. Trimming shortened V by 3 bases and J by 4 bases, and 10 bases separated the two germline ends. In germline, CDR1 is MDHEN, CDR2 SYDVKM. The CDR3 spells CASSFDRGGNTIYF. DNA for the CDR3: TGTGCCAGCAGTTTCGACCGCGGGGGAAACACCATATATTTT.

The rearrangement links TRBV15 to TRBJ2-3, with unresolved D. The length of the CDR3 is 12 residues. V shed 1 base and J shed 7 bases, with 6 bases lying between them. Germline V lookup: CDR1 LNHNV, CDR2 YYDKDF (reference sequence). DNA of the CDR3: TGTGCCACCAGCAGAGCCGAGAATACGCAGTATTTT. Translation: CATSRAENTQYF.

V and J are TRBV5-4 and TRBJ2-2; D is perhaps TRBD2 (6 bases). The germline V and J ends were trimmed by 2 bases and 5 bases, with 13 bases remaining between them. This CDR3 has 15 amino acids. From germline, CDR1 is SGHNT and CDR2 YYREEE (reference sequence). CDR3 sequence: CASSLARGTTGELFF. The DNA for the CDR3 is TGTGCCAGCAGCTTAGCCCGGGGGACTACCGGGGAGCTGTTTTTT.

This clone appeared a single time. The chain has TRBV5-6 and TRBJ2-7; 9 nucleotides agree with TRBD1. The CDR3 extends over 13 amino acids. CDR1 SGHDT and CDR2 YYEEEE come from the germline V gene. After removal of 3 bases from V and 7 bases from J, the junction contained 5 bases not matched to a gene. CDR3 in DNA: TGTGCCAGCAGCTGGGGGACAGGGCCAGAGCAGTACTTC. Translation gives CASSWGTGPEQYF.

The chain recombines TRBV9 with TRBJ1-1; D is ambiguous. Germline V CDR1 and CDR2: SGDLS, YYNGEE. The CDR3 is 13 residues long. The V and J ends lost 6 bases and 4 bases respectively, with 13 bases between them. The chain's CDR3 is CASTPWGGTEAFF. CDR3 DNA sequence: TGTGCCAGCACCCCGTGGGGAGGCACTGAAGCTTTCTTT.